The 5 T cell receptor beta chains given below trace back to one sample, sequenced in a study of early T cells in non-severe SARS-CoV-2 infection. MiXCR was run by TCRdb on the 5' RACE reads, yielding one entry per CDR3 protein. Here the sample spans 80,000 to 100,000 distinct CDR3 sequences, about 14% being singletons. The source material was whole blood. The receptors derive from an adult who was a healthcare worker with PCR-confirmed SARS-CoV-2 infection or an uninfected control (not recorded which).

The chain links TRBV6-5 to TRBJ2-7, with TRBD1 matching over 11 bases. From germline, CDR1 is MNHEY and CDR2 SVGAGI. Unmatched junction bases numbered 9, after V lost 5 bases and J lost 9 bases. There are 14 residues in the CDR3. The CDR3 DNA follows: TGTGCCAGCAGTAGGGGGGACAGGGGGAGACGGCAGTACTTC. It codes for CASSRGDRGRRQYF.

This chain links TRBV28 with TRBJ2-3, with TRBD1 identical over 11 bases. This CDR3 contains 18 residues. The ends lost 2 bases at V and 4 bases at J; junction bases unmatched: 11. From germline, CDR1 is MDHEN and CDR2 SYDVKM. The CDR3 nucleotides are TGTGCCAGCAGTTTAAGCCACGGACAGGGGGCGCGGGCAGATACGCAGTATTTT. Amino acid sequence: CASSLSHGQGARADTQYF. The full variable domain, in which reference TRBV28 and TRBJ2-3 provide the parts outside the CDR3, is DVKVTQSSRYLVKRTGEKVFLECVQDMDHENMFWYRQDPGLGLRLIYFSYDVKMKEKGDIPEGYSVSREKKERFSLILESASTNQTSMYLCASSLSHGQGARADTQYFGPGTRLTVL.

The V and J genes are TRBV3-1 and TRBJ2-4; 7 nucleotides match TRBD1. CDR1 LGHDT and CDR2 YNNKEL come from the germline V gene (reference sequence). The CDR3 totals 14 residues. V lost 4 bases, J lost 1 base, and 1 base stayed unmatched. Written as DNA, the CDR3 is TGTGCCAGCAGCCTGACAGGGGCCAAAAACATTCAGTACTTC. Amino acid sequence: CASSLTGAKNIQYF.

This clonotype was observed a handful of times. The rearrangement uses TRBV27 and TRBJ1-6, with D possibly being TRBD1 (6 bases). The CDR3 has 17 residues. Germline V gene data show CDR1 as MNHEY and CDR2 as SMNVEV (reference sequence). The V end lost 2 bases, the J end lost 5 bases, and 16 bases lay between the germline ends. CDR3 bases: TGTGCCAGCAGTTTAATACGCTCTGGGGGCGATAATTCACCCCTCCACTTT. It encodes CASSLIRSGGDNSPLHF.

This clonotype turned up a few times. J is TRBJ1-6 and V is TRBV3-1; D gene unclear. The length of the CDR3 is 15 residues. Germline CDR1 reads LGHDT; CDR2 reads YNNKEL (reference sequence). Deletions cut 0 bases from V and 9 bases from J, with 12 bases between. CDR3 sequence (DNA): TGTGCCAGCAGCCAAGAGGCACTCATCGGTTCACCCCTCCACTTT. It translates to CASSQEALIGSPLHF.